This T cell receptor beta chain comes out of a study of Ad26.COV2.S vaccination and SARS-CoV-2 variants. Described treatment: around 19 received Ad26.COV2.S at low or high dose, single or two shots; 5 received placebo; per-sample allocation not given. Sampling happened 63 days after the first vaccine or placebo injection. Per germline, CDR1 LGHDT and CDR2 YNNKEL (reference sequence). The V end was cut by 1 base, the J end by 1 base, with 10 bases between. The CDR3 covers 16 residues. Libraries were prepared by immunoSEQ multiplex PCR; TCRdb keeps only in-frame clonotypes and omits some of them. The data show 300,000 to 350,000 clones, around 90% seen once.

The sample consisted of peripheral blood, taken in a trial of Ad26.COV2.S vaccine versus placebo. This TCR came from a person between 18 and 65 years old who received the Ad26.COV2.S COVID-19 vaccine or a placebo. This chain joins TRBV3-1 (or the pseudogene TRBV3-2) and TRBJ2-2, with TRBD1 as a possible D gene (6 bases). This chain's CDR3 is CASSQGTAGNTGELFF. The CDR3 region has the DNA TGTGCCAGCAGCCAAGGGACAGCCGGGAACACCGGGGAGCTGTTTTTT.